What follows are 25 T cell receptor beta chains derived from one specimen sequenced in a study of blood T cell repertoires in COVID-19 (dated by TCRdb to about 2020). Libraries were prepared through the immunoSEQ multiplex PCR assay. TCRdb obtained this table from immuneACCESS and retained in-frame rearrangements with V and J assigned. These tables miss some clones; where compared with another copy, unresolved V genes account for less than half of the shortfall, and the remainder is unexplained. Within this sample are more than 200,000 clones, with over 80% of them counted one time only. The ten largest clones add up to about 1.9% of the sample. The source material was PBMCs or T cells enriched from blood (not recorded which). The receptor source for this set is a woman between 18 and 30 years old who had recovered from COVID-19.

The chain links TRBV6-5 to TRBJ1-5; possible D gene TRBD1, 5 bases. This CDR3 is built from 14 residues. Germline CDR1 reads MNHEY; CDR2 reads SVGAGI. V was cut by 6 bases and J by 2 bases, with 11 bases left in between. The DNA for the CDR3 is TGTGCCAGCAGGCCAACAGGAGGCAATCAGCCCCAGCATTTT. This encodes CASRPTGGNQPQHF.

This clone occurred once. The chain joins TRBV18 to TRBJ1-4; unclear D gene. This CDR3 has 13 amino acids. Germline values: CDR1 KGHSH, CDR2 LQKENI. V was shortened by 6 bases and J by 4 bases, with 9 bases between the two germline ends. The CDR3 here is CASSQDVNEKLFF. CDR3 DNA: TGTGCCAGCTCGCAGGATGTTAATGAAAAACTGTTTTTT.

V usage is TRBV18 and J usage is TRBJ1-6; TRBD1 matches at 9 bases. This CDR3 has 15 amino acids. V shed 2 bases, J shed 6 bases, and the junction held 2 bases outside the gene matches. Germline CDR1 is KGHSH and CDR2 is LQKENI. The chain's CDR3 is CASSPAQGANSPLHF. CDR3 DNA: TGTGCCAGCTCACCAGCACAGGGGGCTAATTCACCCCTCCACTTT.

This sequence joins TRBV4-1 and TRBJ1-3, with D unclear. Germline CDR1 reads MGHRA; CDR2 reads YSYEKL. Trimming cost V 6 bases and J 6 bases, with 15 bases left between them. The CDR3 runs to 14 residues. The CDR3 DNA reads as TGCGCCAGCAGGTCTGGGCCTCGTGAAAACACCATATATTTT. Encoded protein: CASRSGPRENTIYF.

As DNA, the CDR3 is TGCGCCAGCAGCAGCACTAGCGTTACCTACGAGCAGTACTTC. Its translation: CASSSTSVTYEQYF. The chain recombines TRBV5-1 with TRBJ2-7, with 7 nucleotides matching TRBD2. From germline, CDR1 is SGHRS and CDR2 YFSETQ. CDR3 length equals 14 residues. After removal of 4 bases from V and 2 bases from J, the junction contained 6 bases not matched to a gene.

The rearrangement uses TRBV5-4 and TRBJ1-2; possible D gene TRBD1, 5 bases. Looked up from germline, CDR1 is SGHNT and CDR2 is YYREEE (reference sequence). The CDR3 consists of 14 residues. With 5 bases removed from V and 8 bases from J, the gap between germline ends came to 19 bases. The CDR3 bases are TGTGCCAGCAGATACTCAGGCGGGGGTCGCGGCTACACCTTC. Translating gives CASRYSGGGRGYTF.

This clone was detected once. This CDR3 reads CASSGQGAREKLFF. The CDR3 nucleotides read TGTGCCAGCAGCGGACAGGGGGCGCGTGAAAAACTGTTTTTT. V and J are TRBV11-3 and TRBJ1-4, with TRBD1 matching 11 bases. CDR1 SGHNT and CDR2 YENEEA come from the germline V gene. V lost 5 bases and J lost 7; bases outside the gene matches: 3. This CDR3 spans 14 amino acids. Supplemented by reference TRBV11-3 and TRBJ1-4, the full variable domain reads EAGVVQSPRYKIIEKKQPVAFWCNPISGHNTLYWYLQNLGQGPELLIRYENEEAVDDSQLPKDRFSAERLKGVDSTLKIQPAELGDSAVYLCASSGQGAREKLFFGSGTQLSVL.

V and J are TRBV19 and TRBJ1-1; tentatively, D is TRBD1 (5 bases). V dropped 1 base and J dropped 11 bases, with 11 bases sitting between them. Per germline, CDR1 LNHDA and CDR2 SQIVND (reference sequence). This CDR3 region has 12 residues. The CDR3 sequence: CASSIVAGGAFF. CDR3 DNA: TGTGCCAGTAGTATAGTGGCGGGGGGGGCTTTCTTT.

The chain carries TRBV7-2 and TRBJ1-6; D may be TRBD1 (5 bases). The CDR3 consists of 17 residues. V lost 5 bases and J 7 bases, leaving 21 bases between the germline ends. Germline CDR1 and CDR2: SGHTA and FQGNSA. CDR3 DNA: TGTGCCAGCAGCCCCGAGTCCCCGCGGAGGGGCAATTCACCCCTCCACTTT. Its translation is CASSPESPRRGNSPLHF. Complete variable domain (other parts from reference TRBV7-2 and TRBJ1-6): GAGVSQSPSNKVTEKGKDVELRCDPISGHTALYWYRQSLGQGLEFLIYFQGNSAPDKSGLPSDRFSAERTGGSVSTLTIQRTQQEDSAVYLCASSPESPRRGNSPLHFGNGTRLTVT.

The CDR3 protein is CASSPTGAVSEAFF. As DNA, the CDR3 is TGTGCCAGCAGCCCCACAGGGGCGGTCAGTGAAGCTTTCTTT. The rearrangement joins TRBV16 to TRBJ1-1, with 7 nucleotides matching TRBD1. From germline, CDR1 is KGHSY and CDR2 FQNENV. The CDR3 totals 14 residues. V was clipped by 4 bases and J by 7 bases; unmatched bases: 9. Combining the CDR3 with reference TRBV16 and TRBJ1-1 gives the whole variable domain GEEVAQTPKHLVRGEGQKAKLYCAPIKGHSYVFWYQQVLKNEFKFLISFQNENVFDETGMPKERFSAKCLPNSPCSLEIQATKLEDSAVYFCASSPTGAVSEAFFGQGTRLTVV.

On this clone: The sample carries other DNA sequences with the same CDR3. The chain is built from TRBV9 and TRBJ2-3, with TRBD1 matching over 9 bases. V trimming: 0 bases; J trimming: 1 base; junction bases outside the gene matches: 0. This CDR3 region has 15 residues. CDR1 SGDLS and CDR2 YYNGEE come from the germline V gene. The CDR3 is CASSVGQGGTDTQYF. In DNA form, the CDR3 reads TGTGCCAGCAGCGTAGGACAGGGGGGCACAGATACGCAGTATTTT.

This clone was counted a single time. The V gene is TRBV5-1, the J gene TRBJ2-3; D is undetermined. This CDR3 is 15 amino acids long. With 9 bases removed from V and 0 bases from J, the gap between germline ends came to 17 bases. The V gene's germline CDR1 is SGHRS and CDR2 YFSETQ. As DNA, the CDR3 is TGCGCCACCTCCTCGTCGCCAGTTAGCACAGATACGCAGTATTTT. Amino acid sequence: CATSSSPVSTDTQYF.

This chain connects TRBV4-2 to TRBJ2-7, with 11 bases lining up with TRBD2. J gave up 3 bases and V 3 bases, and 4 bases lay outside the gene matches. CDR1 and CDR2 (germline): LGHNA, YNFKEQ. The CDR3 contains 15 residues. The CDR3: CASSQGTSGDYEQYF. CDR3 coding DNA: TGTGCCAGCAGCCAGGGGACTAGCGGCGACTACGAGCAGTACTTC.

V is TRBV28 and J is TRBJ1-2; D gene unclear. Germline CDR1 MDHEN, CDR2 SYDVKM. This CDR3 has 14 residues. The V and J ends lost 4 bases and 3 bases respectively, with 12 bases between them. The CDR3 loop is CASSSTGNYYGYTF. CDR3 in DNA: TGTGCCAGCAGTTCGACCGGGAACTACTATGGCTACACCTTC.

About this clone itself: At one end the junction does not follow the germline gene, possibly because of a read error. CDR3 sequence: CASSPGDRPHPGNF. Written as DNA, the CDR3 is TGTGCCAGCTCACCGGGAGACAGGCCACACCCTGGGAACTTT. The rearrangement joins TRBV18 to TRBJ1-1; a possible D gene is TRBD1 (6 bases). The germline V gene encodes CDR1 KGHSH and CDR2 LQKENI. The CDR3 sequence is 14 residues long.

This chain joins TRBV9 and TRBJ2-1; D is perhaps TRBD1 (6 bases). Trimming pared 1 base from V and 9 bases from J, leaving 11 bases between. CDR3 size: 13 residues. Germline CDR1 and CDR2: SGDLS and YYNGEE. The CDR3 sequence: CASSVQGSSEQFF. The DNA of the CDR3 is TGTGCCAGCAGCGTACAGGGGAGTAGTGAGCAGTTCTTC.

This clone was found once. V usage is TRBV9 and J usage is TRBJ1-1; 7 positions match TRBD1. The germline CDR1 and CDR2 sequences are SGDLS and YYNGEE. The CDR3 runs 15 residues. Trimming removed 3 bases from V and 4 bases from J; junction bases left unmatched: 9. This CDR3 is CASSGQQGTGTEAFF. DNA of the CDR3: TGTGCCAGCAGCGGCCAACAGGGGACTGGCACTGAAGCTTTCTTT.

This clone came up once. The chain has TRBV18 and TRBJ1-2; D ambiguous. Germline V gene sequence: CDR1 KGHSH, CDR2 LQKENI. The length of the CDR3 is 13 residues. V was shortened by 3 bases and J by 8 bases, with 13 bases between the two germline ends. The CDR3 coding sequence is TGTGCCAGCTCACCGGAGAAAAAGGTGGGCTACACCTTC. Translating it yields CASSPEKKVGYTF.

The V call is TRBV7-9, the J call TRBJ2-2, with 7 bases matching TRBD1. Trimming cost V 0 bases and J 7 bases; bases outside gene matches: 5. There are 15 residues in the CDR3. The germline gives CDR1 SEHNR, CDR2 FQNEAQ (reference sequence). CDR3 sequence: CASSLATGIFGELFF. Here the CDR3 DNA reads TGTGCCAGCAGCTTAGCGACAGGGATTTTCGGGGAGCTGTTTTTT.

This clone came up once. The J gene is TRBJ1-1, the V gene TRBV11-2; 9 bases map to TRBD1. The V segment lost 5 bases and the J segment 1 base; nucleotides outside the gene matches: 2. Germline loops: CDR1 SGHAT, CDR2 FQNNGV. The CDR3 spans 14 residues. As DNA, the CDR3 is TGTGCCAGCAGCCGACAGGGGGGGAACACTGAAGCTTTCTTT. It codes for CASSRQGGNTEAFF.

This sequence joins TRBV28 and TRBJ1-1; no clear D gene. CDR1 MDHEN and CDR2 SYDVKM come from the germline V gene. The CDR3 consists of 15 residues. Trimming pared 2 bases from V and 0 bases from J, leaving 10 bases between. CDR3 sequence: CASSLGGVMNTEAFF. CDR3 sequence (DNA): TGTGCCAGCAGTTTAGGAGGAGTTATGAACACTGAAGCTTTCTTT.

The genes are TRBV28 and TRBJ1-6; a possible D gene is TRBD1 (6 bases). The germline V and J ends were trimmed by 6 bases and 0 bases, with 9 bases remaining between them. This CDR3 is built from 15 residues. The germline CDR1 and CDR2 sequences are MDHEN and SYDVKM. DNA for the CDR3: TGTGCCAGCAGCCTGGACAGCTCCTATAATTCACCCCTCCACTTT. Protein sequence: CASSLDSSYNSPLHF.

This rearrangement joins TRBV10-2 to TRBJ2-5; possible D gene TRBD2, 5 bases. CDR3 length: 13 amino acids. Germline V gene sequence: CDR1 WSHSY, CDR2 SAAADI. The germline V and J ends were trimmed by 2 bases and 4 bases, with 8 bases remaining between them. DNA of the CDR3: TGCGCCAGCAGTGAGGCCGGGGTAGAGACCCAGTACTTC. Its translation: CASSEAGVETQYF.

The chain carries TRBV7-9 and TRBJ2-2; 12 bases are a match to TRBD1. V gave up 3 bases and J gave up 3 bases; unmatched junction bases: 2. This CDR3 has 16 amino acids. CDR1 is SEHNR, CDR2 FQNEAQ, per germline (reference sequence). The CDR3 loop reads CASSLGTGGDTGELFF. CDR3 bases: TGTGCCAGCAGCTTGGGGACAGGGGGCGACACCGGGGAGCTGTTTTTT. Full variable domain (rest looked up from reference TRBV7-9 and TRBJ2-2): DTGVSQNPRHKITKRGQNVTFRCDPISEHNRLYWYRQTLGQGPEFLTYFQNEAQLEKSRLLSDRFSAERPKGSFSTLEIQRTEQGDSAMYLCASSLGTGGDTGELFFGEGSRLTVL.

CDR3 region: CASSPRGQGAIGETQYF. As DNA, the CDR3 is TGTGCCAGCTCACCACGGGGACAGGGGGCGATCGGAGAGACCCAGTACTTC. The V and J genes are TRBV18 and TRBJ2-5; 12 bases are a match to TRBD1. CDR1 KGHSH and CDR2 LQKENI come from the germline V gene. After removal of 1 base from V and 4 bases from J, the junction contained 7 bases not matched to a gene. The CDR3 covers 17 residues.